Following are 18 T cell receptor beta chains from one sample sequenced in a study of T-cell memory formation after mild COVID-19. In TCRdb, the 5' RACE reads were re-called with MiXCR into one record per CDR3 protein. Among almost 350,000 distinct CDR3 sequences listed, under 25% were seen once. Sequencing was carried out using PBMCs or a T cell subset sorted from them (not recorded which). The receptor source for this set is a man aged 18 to 30 who had mild COVID-19 (a few samples of this study predate the infection). Cell type and time point are not known.

The chain couples TRBV4-3 to TRBJ2-1, with 8 nucleotides matching TRBD2. Germline CDR1 is LGHNA and CDR2 is YSLEER. This CDR3 has 15 amino acids. V lost 1 base, J lost 8 bases, and 7 bases stayed unmatched. CDR3 in DNA: TGCGCCAGCAGCCAAGCCCCGGGACTAGGCCATGAGCAGTTCTTC. Translating it yields CASSQAPGLGHEQFF.

V gene TRBV18 combines with J gene TRBJ1-1; D remains ambiguous. This CDR3 spans 15 amino acids. V dropped 0 bases and J dropped 1 base, with 9 bases sitting between them. Germline V CDR1 and CDR2: KGHSH, LQKENI. The CDR3 reads CASSPPYSKNTEAFF. The CDR3 DNA sequence: TGTGCCAGCTCACCACCTTATAGCAAGAACACTGAAGCTTTCTTT.

This clonotype showed up just once. The rearrangement uses TRBV20-1 and TRBJ2-7; D could derive from TRBD1 or TRBD2 (5 bases each). CDR1 and CDR2 (germline): DFQATT, SNEGSKA (reference sequence). The CDR3 runs 13 residues. The V gene lost 2 bases and the J gene lost 3 bases, with 11 bases spanning the gap. The CDR3 loop reads CSARRDGNYEQYV. In nucleotides, the CDR3 is TGCAGTGCTAGAAGGGACGGAAACTACGAGCAGTACGTC.

Concerning this clonotype itself: Its ends do not fully match the called genes, so a read error is possible. V and J are TRBV7-2 and TRBJ2-7; 10 bases align to TRBD1. The CDR3 loop spans 15 amino acids. Germline loops: CDR1 SGHTA, CDR2 FQGNSA. CDR3 nucleotides: TGTGCCAGCAGCCCTACCGGGACAGGGGACCACGAGAAGTACTTC. Protein: CASSPTGTGDHEKYF.

Many counts were recorded for this clonotype. The genes are TRBV4-1 and TRBJ2-7, with D possibly TRBD2 on 6 matching bases. Germline CDR1 is MGHRA and CDR2 is YSYEKL. The CDR3 length is 16 residues. Trimming took off 1 base at V and 2 bases at J, with 15 bases between the two ends. CDR3 bases: TGCGCCAGCAGCCAAGCGGCGAGCGGGTTAGCCTACGAGCAGTACTTC. It is translated as CASSQAASGLAYEQYF.

V gene TRBV4-2 combines with J gene TRBJ2-7, with D perhaps being TRBD1 or TRBD2 (5 bases each). CDR1 and CDR2 (germline): LGHNA, YNFKEQ. The CDR3 totals 15 residues. V lost 0 bases, J lost 7 bases, and 16 bases lay in between. CDR3 DNA: TGTGCCAGCAGCCAAGAATCTTCCCGAGGGACGGAGCAGTACTTC. This encodes CASSQESSRGTEQYF.

The sample holds a few counts of this clonotype. The gene calls are TRBV4-3 and TRBJ2-1; 9 nucleotides agree with TRBD2. Unmatched junction bases numbered 5, after V lost 1 base and J lost 7 bases. Looked up from germline, CDR1 is LGHNA and CDR2 is YSLEER. This CDR3 is 15 amino acids long. The CDR3 spells CASSQGLADGNEQFF. The DNA for the CDR3 is TGCGCCAGCAGCCAAGGACTAGCGGATGGGAATGAGCAGTTCTTC.

The chain employs TRBV6-1 and TRBJ1-2, with no clear D. Germline CDR1 MNHNS, CDR2 SASEGT. V lost 7 bases and J 3 bases, leaving 6 bases between the germline ends. The CDR3 covers 11 residues. DNA for the CDR3: TGTGCCAGCAAAAACGACTATGGCTACACCTTC. Protein sequence: CASKNDYGYTF.

V usage is TRBV27 and J usage is TRBJ2-7; D is ambiguous. Trimming pared 2 bases from V and 3 bases from J, leaving 8 bases between. CDR3 size: 13 residues. CDR1 is MNHEY, CDR2 SMNVEV, per germline (reference sequence). CDR3 coding DNA: TGTGCCAGCAGTTTACGCAGGTACTACGAGCAGTACTTC. This translates into CASSLRRYYEQYF.

The chain recombines TRBV9 with TRBJ2-3, with TRBD2 matching over 7 bases. The germline V gene has CDR1 SGDLS and CDR2 YYNGEE. This CDR3 spans 13 amino acids. V shed 3 bases, J shed 8 bases, and the junction held 6 bases outside the gene matches. DNA for the CDR3: TGTGCCAGCAGCGCGCCACTAGCGCCTACGCAGTATTTT. Residues: CASSAPLAPTQYF.

The J gene is TRBJ1-5, the V gene TRBV6-2 or TRBV6-3; tentative D call: TRBD1 (6 bases). Germline V CDR1 and CDR2: MNHEY, SVGEGT. This CDR3 has 15 amino acids. Trimming removed 8 bases from V and 0 bases from J, with 14 bases in between. The CDR3 reads CASSIGTLSNQPQHF. CDR3 nucleotides: TGTGCCAGCTCCATCGGGACACTTAGCAATCAGCCCCAGCATTTT.

This clonotype has only a few counts. For the CDR3, the DNA is TGTGCCAGCAGCTCGGCGGTCAAGCCCCAGCATTTT. It is translated as CASSSAVKPQHF. The chain employs TRBV7-9 and TRBJ1-5; D call uncertain. The germline gives CDR1 SEHNR, CDR2 FQNEAQ (reference sequence). V was pared by 4 bases and J by 8 bases, with 9 bases between. The CDR3 has 12 amino acids.

The rearrangement uses TRBV12-3 or TRBV12-4 and TRBJ1-1; no reliable D call. This CDR3 has 14 amino acids. The V and J ends lost 5 bases and 7 bases respectively, with 17 bases between them. CDR3 protein: CASSPGPASDEAFF. DNA of the CDR3: TGTGCCAGCAGTCCCGGGCCGGCGAGCGATGAAGCTTTCTTT.

CDR3: CASSSQTRGSYEQYV. Written as DNA, the CDR3 is TGTGCCAGCAGCTCCCAGACCAGAGGCTCCTACGAGCAGTACGTC. The gene calls are TRBV5-6 and TRBJ2-7; D gene ambiguous. The CDR3 is 15 residues long. V was shortened by 3 bases and J by 0 bases, with 13 bases between the two germline ends. Germline loops: CDR1 SGHDT, CDR2 YYEEEE.

This clonotype was seen a handful of times. V usage is TRBV20-1 and J usage is TRBJ1-5; D might be TRBD1 (5 bases). V lost 3 bases to trimming and J lost 3 bases, with 6 bases between them. CDR1 and CDR2 (germline): DFQATT, SNEGSKA (reference sequence). The CDR3 contains 12 residues. CDR3 region: CSARDNNQPQHF. CDR3 coding DNA: TGCAGTGCTAGGGACAACAATCAGCCCCAGCATTTT.

The rearrangement joins TRBV6-2 or TRBV6-3 to TRBJ2-5, with D unclear. Trimming removed 5 bases from V and 4 bases from J, with 11 bases in between. Germline loops: CDR1 MNHEY, CDR2 SVGEGT. The CDR3 is 13 amino acids. The CDR3 nucleotides read TGTGCCAGCAGTCGACACCCAAGAGAGACCCAGTACTTC. Translated, it gives CASSRHPRETQYF.

This clonotype has only a few counts. The chain has TRBV7-9 and TRBJ2-1; 13 positions agree with TRBD2. In germline, CDR1 is SEHNR, CDR2 FQNEAQ (reference sequence). The CDR3 runs 14 residues. V lost 7 bases to trimming and J lost 5 bases; unmatched junction nucleotides: 2. CDR3 protein: CASTGTSGDNEQFF. CDR3 nucleotides: TGTGCCAGCACTGGGACTAGCGGGGACAATGAGCAGTTCTTC.

This clonotype has just a few counts. The CDR3 protein is CASSLGESHYEQYV. The CDR3 nucleotides read TGTGCCAGCAGCTTGGGCGAATCCCACTACGAGCAGTACGTC. The J gene is TRBJ2-7, the V gene TRBV7-9; D not resolved. Trimming took 3 bases from V and 3 from J, leaving 12 bases between them. Per germline, CDR1 SEHNR and CDR2 FQNEAQ (reference sequence). This CDR3 is 14 amino acids long.